This T cell receptor (beta chain) was retrieved from a study of control samples from healthy donors and cancer patients. Only in-frame clones appear in the TCRdb table, and some are missing; sequencing was by immunoSEQ multiplex PCR. The data contain some 130,000 clones, around nine tenths of them singletons. In germline, CDR1 is SGHDN, CDR2 FVKESK. This CDR3 is built from 15 residues. Between the trimmed V and J ends, which lost 1 base and 1 base, there was a span of 7 bases. The gene calls are TRBV14 and TRBJ2-2; possibly TRBD2 for D (5 bases). The origin of this receptor is a middle-aged man in good health. The specimen sequenced was blood. The CDR3 nucleotides read TGTGCCAGCAGCCAAGCCGGAGGGAACACCGGGGAGCTGTTTTTT. Translated: CASSQAGGNTGELFF.